A single sample gave rise to the 24 T cell receptor beta chains below, sequenced in a study of T cells after yellow fever vaccination. TCRdb used MiXCR to reprocess the 5' RACE reads, holding one entry per CDR3 protein. The table records under 700,000 distinct CDR3 sequences, about a sixth of them present only once. Sequenced material: PBMCs, taken about 5 days after the first yellow fever vaccination. The receptors stem from a man aged 18 to 35 who received the YFV17D yellow fever vaccine.

The rearrangement uses TRBV20-1 and TRBJ2-3, with D uncertain. Germline assignment: CDR1 DFQATT and CDR2 SNEGSKA (reference sequence). Trimming stripped 0 bases from V and 4 bases from J, with 11 bases between. The length of the CDR3 is 14 residues. CDR3 sequence (DNA): TGCAGTGCTAGAGATTCGCTTTTCCCAGATACGCAGTATTTT. It specifies CSARDSLFPDTQYF.

The rearrangement uses TRBV27 and TRBJ2-7, with D possibly being TRBD2 (6 bases). V lost 6 bases to trimming and J lost 5 bases, with 11 bases between them. CDR1 is MNHEY and CDR2 is SMNVEV in the germline V gene (reference sequence). The CDR3 totals 12 residues. The CDR3 protein is CASSQRVHEQYV. The CDR3 nucleotides read TGTGCCAGCAGCCAGCGGGTCCACGAGCAGTACGTC.

This clonotype has ten or more counts. The chain uses TRBV12-3 or TRBV12-4 and TRBJ1-2; unclear D gene. Trimming left V 9 bases short and J 2 bases short, with 19 bases between. This CDR3 is built from 15 residues. The CDR3 nucleotides read TGTGCCAGTATGCTCGGACTGACAAGGAACTATGGCTACACCTTC. It codes for CASMLGLTRNYGYTF.

Only a few counts were recorded for this clonotype. The chain couples TRBV4-1 to TRBJ1-5; D gene ambiguous. The CDR3 is 15 residues long. Germline assignment: CDR1 MGHRA and CDR2 YSYEKL. Between the trimmed V and J ends, which lost 4 bases and 0 bases, there was a span of 10 bases. Here the CDR3 reads CASSPSGRSNQPQHF. The CDR3 nucleotides are TGCGCCAGCAGCCCTAGTGGGCGTAGCAATCAGCCCCAGCATTTT.

This clonotype showed up just a few times. This chain uses TRBV7-9 with TRBJ2-1; 11 bases map to TRBD2. The V and J ends lost 5 bases and 6 bases, in that order; junction bases with no gene match: 9. The germline gives CDR1 SEHNR, CDR2 FQNEAQ (reference sequence). The CDR3 contains 16 residues. The CDR3, as DNA: TGTGCCAGCAGCACCTTTACTAGCGGGGGAGTCAATGAGCAGTTCTTC. Amino acid sequence: CASSTFTSGGVNEQFF. Full variable domain (outside the CDR3, taken from reference TRBV7-9 and TRBJ2-1): DTGVSQNPRHKITKRGQNVTFRCDPISEHNRLYWYRQTLGQGPEFLTYFQNEAQLEKSRLLSDRFSAERPKGSFSTLEIQRTEQGDSAMYLCASSTFTSGGVNEQFFGPGTRLTVL.

This clonotype was found a few times. The chain recombines TRBV5-1 with TRBJ1-1; tentative D call: TRBD1 (5 bases). This CDR3 comprises 18 residues. Germline V gene lookup returns CDR1 SGHRS and CDR2 YFSETQ. V was trimmed by 0 bases and J by 0 bases, leaving 18 bases between them. The CDR3 nucleotides read TGCGCCAGCAGCTTGGCTCCGGGGGTTCGTACCATGAACACTGAAGCTTTCTTT. Translation gives CASSLAPGVRTMNTEAFF.

The chain is built from TRBV7-6 and TRBJ2-1, with a weak D call TRBD2 (7 bases). From germline, CDR1 is SGHVS and CDR2 FNYEAQ. V lost 0 bases to trimming and J lost 7 bases, with 13 bases between them. The CDR3 consists of 15 residues. In DNA, the CDR3 is TGTGCCAGCAGCTTAGCGGGGGGGGCTCCGAATGAGCAGTTCTTC. Translated: CASSLAGGAPNEQFF.

The rearrangement links TRBV12-3 or TRBV12-4 to TRBJ2-1, with 8 bases matching TRBD1. The CDR3 runs to 15 residues. After removal of 7 bases from V and 5 bases from J, the junction contained 10 bases not matched to a gene. CDR3 DNA sequence: TGTGCCAGCACCCAGGGGGCGGGTTGGGACAATGAGCAGTTCTTC. This encodes CASTQGAGWDNEQFF.

The chain couples TRBV5-1 to TRBJ2-5; 7 nucleotides line up with TRBD2. Germline V gene lookup returns CDR1 SGHRS and CDR2 YFSETQ. The CDR3 loop spans 14 amino acids. Losses at the gene ends were 6 bases for V and 0 bases for J; bases not matched to a gene: 5. This CDR3 is CASTRGENQETQYF. DNA for the CDR3: TGCGCCAGCACTCGGGGGGAGAACCAAGAGACCCAGTACTTC.

This clonotype was seen a few times. The chain joins TRBV3-1 to TRBJ2-3, with 13 bases fitting TRBD2. Trimming took 4 bases from V and 4 from J; bases not matched to a gene: 5. The CDR3 totals 16 residues. Germline lookup yields CDR1 LGHDT and CDR2 YNNKEL (reference sequence). Written as DNA, the CDR3 is TGTGCCAGCAGCCGACGACTAGCGGGGGGCGCAGATACGCAGTATTTT. This translates into CASSRRLAGGADTQYF.

V is TRBV10-3 and J is TRBJ2-7; D possibly uses TRBD1 or TRBD2 (5 bases each). Germline V gene lookup returns CDR1 ENHRY and CDR2 SYGVKD. The germline V and J ends were trimmed by 1 base and 0 bases, with 10 bases remaining between them. The CDR3 is 15 residues long. CDR3 loop: CAISEYSGSSYEQYF. Written as DNA, the CDR3 is TGTGCCATCAGTGAGTACTCAGGGAGCTCCTACGAGCAGTACTTC.

The chain is built from TRBV20-1 and TRBJ2-1; unclear D gene. Germline lookup yields CDR1 DFQATT and CDR2 SNEGSKA (reference sequence). The CDR3 is 12 residues long. V lost 1 base to trimming and J lost 5 bases, with 6 bases between them. DNA for the CDR3: TGCAGTGCTAGAGGCTCACACAATGAGCAGTTCTTC. Translation gives CSARGSHNEQFF.

This chain uses TRBV7-6 with TRBJ2-1; 13 bases match TRBD2. The CDR3 contains 15 residues. CDR1 and CDR2 (germline): SGHVS, FNYEAQ. The V gene end was trimmed by 6 bases and the J gene end by 8 bases; junction bases not matched to a gene: 7. Written as DNA, the CDR3 is TGTGCCAGCAGTCCGACTAGCGGGGGGATATATGAGCAGTTCTTC. This codes for CASSPTSGGIYEQFF.

The chain carries TRBV14 and TRBJ2-7; the D gene could be TRBD1 or TRBD2 (5 bases each). There are 14 residues in the CDR3. V was trimmed by 5 bases and J by 2 bases, leaving 13 bases between them. Germline assignment: CDR1 SGHDN and CDR2 FVKESK. This chain's CDR3 is CASSSGRRPYEQYF. As DNA, the CDR3 is TGTGCCAGCAGCTCGGGACGGCGTCCCTACGAGCAGTACTTC.

The chain joins TRBV18 to TRBJ1-5; D perhaps matches TRBD1 (5 bases). Germline-derived CDR1 and CDR2 are KGHSH and LQKENI. This CDR3 is built from 18 residues. Trimming took 2 bases from V and 7 from J, leaving 24 bases between them. CDR3 sequence (DNA): TGTGCCAGCTCACCATCGACAGCCTCCCGTTCTGGCATACAGCCCCAGCATTTT. This sequence encodes CASSPSTASRSGIQPQHF.

J is TRBJ1-1 and V is TRBV27; D is unresolved. This CDR3 region has 14 residues. Germline assignment: CDR1 MNHEY and CDR2 SMNVEV (reference sequence). The V end was cut by 8 bases, the J end by 10 bases, with 23 bases between. The CDR3 protein is CASGFYGRPVAAFF. The CDR3 DNA reads as TGTGCCAGCGGATTCTATGGCAGGCCTGTTGCAGCTTTCTTT.

The chain recombines TRBV5-1 with TRBJ1-1; perhaps TRBD1 as D (5 bases). This CDR3 has 14 amino acids. In germline, CDR1 is SGHRS, CDR2 YFSETQ. The V end was cut by 2 bases, the J end by 5 bases, with 13 bases between. The CDR3 bases are TGCGCCAGCAGCTTCGGGGGGGGAGTTACTGAAGCTTTCTTT. This translates into CASSFGGGVTEAFF.

This clonotype appeared a few times. V usage is TRBV19 and J usage is TRBJ2-6, with unresolved D. The V end lost 7 bases, the J end lost 0 bases, and 10 bases lay between the germline ends. Germline-derived CDR1 and CDR2 are LNHDA and SQIVND (reference sequence). This CDR3 region has 15 residues. The CDR3 region has the DNA TGTGCCAGTACCCTGACGGTCTCTGGGGCCAACGTCCTGACTTTC. This encodes CASTLTVSGANVLTF.

The genes are TRBV20-1 and TRBJ2-5; 8 bases are shared with TRBD2. The CDR3 spans 15 residues. The trim removed 1 base at V and 5 bases at J, leaving 9 bases unmatched. Looked up from germline, CDR1 is DFQATT and CDR2 is SNEGSKA (reference sequence). The CDR3 sequence is CSARAAGGGKETQYF. CDR3 in DNA: TGCAGTGCTAGAGCCGCCGGGGGGGGGAAGGAGACCCAGTACTTC.

The chain links TRBV7-6 to TRBJ1-1; no definite D call. Germline V CDR1 and CDR2: SGHVS, FNYEAQ. CDR3 length: 16 residues. Between the trimmed V and J ends, which lost 8 bases and 2 bases, there was a span of 21 bases. CDR3 DNA: TGTGCCAGCGGCTCAGTAATACAGAATAGTAACACTGAAGCTTTCTTT. Translated: CASGSVIQNSNTEAFF. Full variable domain (missing parts from reference TRBV7-6 and TRBJ1-1): GAGVSQSPRYKVTKRGQDVALRCDPISGHVSLYWYRQALGQGPEFLTYFNYEAQQDKSGLPNDRFSAERPEGSISTLTIQRTEQRDSAMYRCASGSVIQNSNTEAFFGQGTRLTVV.

CDR3 region: CASSPGIGSDTQYF. The CDR3 DNA sequence: TGTGCCAGCTCACCAGGGATAGGATCAGATACGCAGTATTTT. This chain connects TRBV18 to TRBJ2-3, with D uncertain. The CDR3 runs to 14 residues. Trimming cost V 2 bases and J 4 bases, with 10 bases left between them. In germline, CDR1 is KGHSH, CDR2 LQKENI.

In this sample, this clonotype turned up a few times. The genes are TRBV24-1 and TRBJ2-5; a possible D gene is TRBD1 (6 bases). The CDR3 runs to 15 residues. Germline V CDR1 and CDR2: KGHDR, SFDVKD. Trimming pared 3 bases from V and 1 base from J, leaving 11 bases between. CDR3 sequence (DNA): TGTGCCACCAGTGATCCCCGGACAGCCCAAGAGACCCAGTACTTC. Encoded protein: CATSDPRTAQETQYF.

This clonotype has more than one count but fewer than ten. The CDR3 is CASSIDTGGALRELFF. Here the CDR3 DNA reads TGTGCCAGCAGCATAGATACAGGGGGCGCGCTCCGGGAGCTGTTTTTT. This sequence joins TRBV5-4 and TRBJ2-2, with 9 bases lining up with TRBD1. This CDR3 is 16 amino acids long. With 4 bases clipped from V and 9 bases from J, the junction kept 13 bases outside the gene matches. Germline V CDR1 and CDR2: SGHNT, YYREEE (reference sequence). Full variable domain (rest looked up from reference TRBV5-4 and TRBJ2-2): ETGVTQSPTHLIKTRGQQVTLRCSSQSGHNTVSWYQQALGQGPQFIFQYYREEENGRGNFPPRFSGLQFPNYSSELNVNALELDDSALYLCASSIDTGGALRELFFGEGSRLTVL.

This clonotype was detected only a few times. The CDR3 coding sequence is TGTGCCAGCAGTTGGACCCCAGGTTCACCCCTCCACTTT. It translates to CASSWTPGSPLHF. The V call is TRBV12-3 or TRBV12-4, the J call TRBJ1-6; D is uncertain. V was cut by 4 bases and J by 9 bases, with 10 bases left in between. There are 13 residues in the CDR3.